This is a list of T cell receptor beta chains from one sample in a study of blood T cell repertoires in COVID-19. This table comes from immunoSEQ multiplex PCR, and its TCRdb copy is limited to in-frame clones, with some not included. Of hundreds of thousands of clones listed, around four fifths were seen once; the top ten hold around 12%. The sample was peripheral blood. The receptors come from a woman aged 55-69 years with active or convalescent COVID-19. Each CDR3 is given with its conserved first and last residue. The order of the fields is D gene, clone size, V gene, J gene, CDR3 protein, CDR3 DNA. A D gene is named only where the DNA matches it firmly. Size is stated for part of the rows, as once, few or many counts, or as a class when the clone is expanded.

D: TRBD1
size: NA
V: TRBV30
J: TRBJ1-1
CDR3: CAWAPGGTNTEAFF
DNA: TGTGCCTGGGCCCCAGGGGGCACGAACACTGAAGCTTTCTTT

D: NA
size: NA
V: TRBV30
J: TRBJ1-1
CDR3: CAWKYMSTEAFF
DNA: TGTGCCTGGAAGTATATGAGCACTGAAGCTTTCTTT

D: TRBD2
size: NA
V: TRBV11-2
J: TRBJ2-3
CDR3: CASSLGTSGGTGRSTQYF
DNA: TGTGCCAGCAGCCTGGGGACTAGCGGGGGGACGGGGCGGAGTACGCAGTATTTT

D: NA
size: NA
V: TRBV9
J: TRBJ2-1
CDR3: CASTGGGSSYNEQFF
DNA: TGTGCCAGCACCGGGGGCGGGAGCTCCTACAATGAGCAGTTCTTC

D: TRBD2
size: NA
V: TRBV11-2
J: TRBJ2-3
CDR3: CASSPWLAGEGDTQYF
DNA: TGTGCCAGCAGCCCCTGGCTAGCGGGGGAGGGAGATACGCAGTATTTT

D: TRBD2
size: NA
V: TRBV30
J: TRBJ2-5
CDR3: CAWRGGLAEGETQYF
DNA: TGTGCCTGGAGGGGAGGACTAGCCGAAGGAGAGACCCAGTACTTC

D: TRBD1
size: NA
V: TRBV5-1
J: TRBJ2-3
CDR3: CASSLGGQGPGQHTQYF
DNA: TGCGCCAGCAGCTTGGGAGGCCAGGGACCGGGACAGCATACGCAGTATTTT

D: TRBD1
size: NA
V: TRBV19
J: TRBJ1-2
CDR3: CATRPDRVPHYGYTF
DNA: TGTGCGACCCGCCCCGACAGGGTACCGCACTATGGCTACACCTTC

D: NA
size: NA
V: TRBV4-3
J: TRBJ2-1
CDR3: CASSQEGGGGDEQFF
DNA: TGCGCCAGCAGCCAAGAGGGGGGGGGCGGCGATGAGCAGTTCTTC

D: NA
size: few
V: TRBV11-2
J: TRBJ2-2
CDR3: CASSLQPGNTGELFF
DNA: TGTGCCAGCAGCTTACAACCCGGGAACACCGGGGAGCTGTTTTTT

D: TRBD2
size: NA
V: TRBV3-1/TRBV3-2
J: TRBJ2-3
CDR3: CASSPGGGGGPDTDTQYF
DNA: TGTGCCAGCAGCCCCGGGGGTGGCGGGGGGCCAGACACAGATACGCAGTATTTT

D: NA
size: NA
V: TRBV7-9
J: TRBJ1-4
CDR3: CASSVGRVQGSLNEKLFF
DNA: TGTGCCAGCAGCGTTGGACGGGTTCAAGGGAGCTTAAATGAAAAACTGTTTTTT

D: TRBD2
size: few
V: TRBV5-1
J: TRBJ2-1
CDR3: CASSLIIGGGGSYNEQFF
DNA: TGCGCCAGCAGCTTGATTATCGGGGGGGGCGGGTCCTACAATGAGCAGTTCTTC

D: TRBD1
size: NA
V: TRBV5-4
J: TRBJ2-2
CDR3: CASSQGTGRSGTGELFF
DNA: TGTGCCAGCAGCCAAGGGACAGGTAGATCTGGCACCGGGGAGCTGTTTTTT

D: NA
size: NA
V: TRBV27
J: TRBJ2-7
CDR3: CASSLSRSNEQYF
DNA: TGTGCCAGCAGCTTATCCAGGTCGAACGAGCAGTACTTC

D: TRBD2
size: NA
V: TRBV5-1
J: TRBJ2-1
CDR3: CASSSNTGLSVSVSSYNEQFF
DNA: TGCGCCAGCAGCTCGAATACGGGACTATCGGTTTCGGTGAGCTCCTACAATGAGCAGTTCTTC

D: NA
size: NA
V: TRBV2
J: TRBJ2-7
CDR3: CASSEPWAPYEQYF
DNA: TGTGCCAGCAGTGAACCATGGGCCCCCTACGAGCAGTACTTC

D: TRBD2
size: NA
V: TRBV19
J: TRBJ2-1
CDR3: CASSNILAGAINEQFF
DNA: TGTGCCAGTAGTAACATACTAGCGGGGGCCATCAATGAGCAGTTCTTC

D: NA
size: NA
V: TRBV5-6
J: TRBJ1-6
CDR3: CASSLGGPNSPLHF
DNA: TGTGCCAGCAGCTTGGGGGGGCCTAATTCACCCCTCCACTTT

D: NA
size: NA
V: TRBV29-1
J: TRBJ1-1
CDR3: CSVEDTGKNTEAFF
DNA: TGCAGCGTTGAAGACACCGGGAAGAACACTGAAGCTTTCTTT

D: NA
size: NA
V: TRBV11-2
J: TRBJ2-5
CDR3: CASSLEPSQGETQYF
DNA: TGTGCCAGCAGCTTAGAGCCTAGCCAGGGGGAGACCCAGTACTTC

D: NA
size: once
V: TRBV7-2
J: TRBJ1-1
CDR3: CASSLGRRLNTEAFF
DNA: TGTGCCAGCAGCTTAGGGCGGCGACTGAACACTGAAGCTTTCTTT

D: TRBD2
size: NA
V: TRBV2
J: TRBJ2-1
CDR3: CASRRAGTTYNEQFF
DNA: TGTGCCAGCAGGCGTGCCGGGACTACGTACAATGAGCAGTTCTTC

D: NA
size: NA
V: TRBV6-6
J: TRBJ1-1
CDR3: CASSYGTEAFF
DNA: TGTGCCAGCAGTTATGGGACAGAAGCTTTCTTT

D: TRBD1
size: NA
V: TRBV12-3/TRBV12-4
J: TRBJ1-2
CDR3: CASSLRGPGYTF
DNA: TGTGCCAGCAGTTTGAGGGGGCCTGGCTACACCTTC

D: NA
size: NA
V: TRBV2
J: TRBJ1-4
CDR3: CASTTDEKLFF
DNA: TGTGCCAGCACCACGGATGAAAAACTGTTTTTT

D: NA
size: NA
V: TRBV7-9
J: TRBJ1-3
CDR3: CASSTTATASGNTIYF
DNA: TGTGCCAGCAGCACCACGGCGACAGCTTCTGGAAACACCATATATTTT

D: TRBD2
size: NA
V: TRBV10-3
J: TRBJ2-1
CDR3: CAISEEGRGGRNEQFF
DNA: TGTGCCATCAGTGAGGAGGGGCGGGGGGGCCGAAATGAGCAGTTCTTC

D: NA
size: large
V: TRBV18
J: TRBJ2-7
CDR3: CASSNEASASYEQYF
DNA: TGTGCCAGCTCAAATGAGGCCTCTGCCTCCTACGAGCAGTACTTC

D: NA
size: NA
V: TRBV4-1
J: TRBJ1-1
CDR3: CASSPQEGTRRAFF
DNA: TGCGCCAGCAGCCCCCAAGAGGGAACTAGGCGGGCTTTCTTT

D: TRBD2
size: NA
V: TRBV5-4
J: TRBJ2-2
CDR3: CASSGTSAENTGELFF
DNA: TGTGCCAGCAGCGGGACTAGCGCGGAGAACACCGGGGAGCTGTTTTTT